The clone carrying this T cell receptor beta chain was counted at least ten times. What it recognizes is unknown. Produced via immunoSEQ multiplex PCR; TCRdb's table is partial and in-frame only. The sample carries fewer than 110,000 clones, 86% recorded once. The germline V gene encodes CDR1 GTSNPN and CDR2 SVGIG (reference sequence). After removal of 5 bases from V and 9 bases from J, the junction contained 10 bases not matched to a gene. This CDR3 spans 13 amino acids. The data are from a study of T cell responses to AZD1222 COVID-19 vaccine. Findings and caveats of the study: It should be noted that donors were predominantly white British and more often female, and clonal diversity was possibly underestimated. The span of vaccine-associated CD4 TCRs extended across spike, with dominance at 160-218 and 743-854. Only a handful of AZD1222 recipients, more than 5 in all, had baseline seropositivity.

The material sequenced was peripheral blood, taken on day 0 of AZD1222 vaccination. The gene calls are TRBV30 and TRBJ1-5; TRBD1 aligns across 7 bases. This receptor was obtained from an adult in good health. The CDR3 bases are TGTGCCTGGGCAGGACAGGCGCCGGGGCCCCAGCATTTT. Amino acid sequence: CAWAGQAPGPQHF.